The present T cell receptor beta chain was sequenced within a study of breast tumors, draining lymph nodes, adjacent tissues. Study-wide findings and caveats: Tumor TCR diversity was below lymph nodes but above nontumor tissue. The data were judged consistent with most tumor T cells coming from lymph node and expanding in tumor. Data only fit, rather than demonstrated, lymph node origin of most tumor T cells. Compared with basal-like, luminal-like tumors shared significantly more repertoire with nontumor tissue.

Axillary draining lymph nodes of breast cancer patients supplied the node samples. This clonotype was seen only once. The antigen remains unidentified. The germline gene is not matched at one end of the junction; a read error may be the cause. TCRdb fed the multiplex PCR reads into MiXCR, producing one record per CDR3 protein. The data contain more than 250,000 distinct CDR3 sequences, more than 30% of them singletons. The specimen sequenced was axillary lymph node tissue. The receptor comes from a female donor with breast cancer. Some clones in this sample may be carry-over from other donors' samples.

The CDR3 spells CASSEDLIPGNTICF. CDR3 in DNA: TGTGCCAGCAGTGAAGATCTGATCCCTGGAAACACCATATGTTTT. V is TRBV2 and J is TRBJ1-3, with no clear D. The CDR3 runs 15 residues. Germline CDR1 is SNHLY and CDR2 is FYNNEI.